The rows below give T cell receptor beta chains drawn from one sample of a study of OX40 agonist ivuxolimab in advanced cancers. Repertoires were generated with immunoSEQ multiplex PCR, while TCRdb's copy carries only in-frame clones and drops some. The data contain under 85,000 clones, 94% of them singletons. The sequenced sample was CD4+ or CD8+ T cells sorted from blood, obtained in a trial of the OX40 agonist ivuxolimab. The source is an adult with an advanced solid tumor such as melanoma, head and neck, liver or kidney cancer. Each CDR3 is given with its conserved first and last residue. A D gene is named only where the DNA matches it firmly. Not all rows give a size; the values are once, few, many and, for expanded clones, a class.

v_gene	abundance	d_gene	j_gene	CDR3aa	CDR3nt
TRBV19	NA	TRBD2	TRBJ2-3	CASSMELAGGTSTDTQYF	TGTGCCAGTAGTATGGAACTAGCGGGAGGGACTAGCACAGATACGCAGTATTTT
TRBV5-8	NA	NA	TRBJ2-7	CASSSRLKDIRSYEQYF	TGTGCCAGCAGCTCCCGGCTTAAGGACATCAGATCCTACGAGCAGTACTTC
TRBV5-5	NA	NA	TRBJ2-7	CASSLTQGWYEQYF	TGTGCCAGCAGCTTGACCCAGGGGTGGTACGAGCAGTACTTC
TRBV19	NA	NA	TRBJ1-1	CASSIGGSTEAFF	TGTGCCAGTAGTATAGGGGGGAGCACTGAAGCTTTCTTT
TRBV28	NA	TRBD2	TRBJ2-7	CASSWGLAGDNEQYF	TGTGCCAGCAGCTGGGGACTAGCGGGAGATAACGAGCAGTACTTC
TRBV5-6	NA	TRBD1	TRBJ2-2	CASSRTGVSTGELFF	TGTGCCAGCAGCCGGACAGGGGTGAGCACCGGGGAGCTGTTTTTT
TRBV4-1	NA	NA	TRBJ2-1	CASSQARGWGRGMDEQFF	TGCGCCAGCAGCCAAGCCCGGGGGTGGGGAAGGGGCATGGATGAGCAGTTCTTC
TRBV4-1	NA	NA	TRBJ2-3	CASSQETSGDTQYF	TGCGCCAGCAGCCAAGAGACCTCGGGGGATACGCAGTATTTT
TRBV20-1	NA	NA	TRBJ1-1	CSASLNTEAFF	TGCAGTGCTAGTCTGAACACTGAAGCTTTCTTT
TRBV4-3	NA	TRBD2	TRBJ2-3	CASSPGTSGGAGDTQYF	TGCGCCAGCAGCCCCGGGACTAGCGGGGGGGCCGGAGATACGCAGTATTTT
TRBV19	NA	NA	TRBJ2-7	CASSWGEGAGQYF	TGTGCCAGTAGTTGGGGGGAAGGAGCGGGGCAGTACTTC
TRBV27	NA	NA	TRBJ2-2	CASSLRAARNTGELFF	TGTGCCAGCAGTTTAAGAGCAGCCAGGAACACCGGGGAGCTGTTTTTT
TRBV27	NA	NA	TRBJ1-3	CASSLNGASGNTIYF	TGTGCCAGCAGTTTAAACGGAGCCTCTGGAAACACCATATATTTT
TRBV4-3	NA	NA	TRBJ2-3	CASSQDSGGFLSTQYF	TGCGCCAGCAGCCAAGATTCAGGGGGGTTTCTTAGTACGCAGTATTTT
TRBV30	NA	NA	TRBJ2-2	CAWSVRPRAGELFF	TGTGCCTGGAGTGTACGCCCCAGGGCCGGGGAGCTGTTTTTT
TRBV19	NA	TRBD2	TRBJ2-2	CASSIGLAERTGELFF	TGTGCCAGTAGTATCGGACTAGCGGAGAGGACCGGGGAGCTGTTTTTT
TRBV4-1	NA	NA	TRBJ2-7	CASSQTNYEQYF	TGCGCCAGCAGCCAAACCAACTACGAGCAGTACTTC
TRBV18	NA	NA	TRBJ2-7	CASSVPGLSPYEQYF	TGTGCCAGCTCAGTCCCGGGACTGTCCCCCTACGAGCAGTACTTC
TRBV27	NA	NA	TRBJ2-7	CASSLNAASYYEQYF	TGTGCCAGCAGTTTAAACGCGGCTAGTTACTACGAGCAGTACTTC
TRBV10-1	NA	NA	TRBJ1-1	CASSKDSSNTEAFF	TGCGCCAGCAGCAAGGACAGTTCGAACACTGAAGCTTTCTTT
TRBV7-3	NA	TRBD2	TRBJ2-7	CASSPGGLAGAYEQYF	TGTGCCAGCAGCCCGGGCGGACTAGCGGGAGCATACGAGCAGTACTTC
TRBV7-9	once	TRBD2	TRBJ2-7	CASSLGTSGSGGQYF	TGTGCCAGCAGCTTAGGGACTAGCGGGAGTGGGGGGCAGTACTTC
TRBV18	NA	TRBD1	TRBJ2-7	CASSPAIIRDRGTYEQYF	TGTGCCAGCTCACCAGCCATAATCCGGGACAGGGGAACCTACGAGCAGTACTTC
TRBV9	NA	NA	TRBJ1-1	CASSVVFKVENTEAFF	TGTGCCAGCAGCGTAGTTTTTAAGGTGGAGAACACTGAAGCTTTCTTT